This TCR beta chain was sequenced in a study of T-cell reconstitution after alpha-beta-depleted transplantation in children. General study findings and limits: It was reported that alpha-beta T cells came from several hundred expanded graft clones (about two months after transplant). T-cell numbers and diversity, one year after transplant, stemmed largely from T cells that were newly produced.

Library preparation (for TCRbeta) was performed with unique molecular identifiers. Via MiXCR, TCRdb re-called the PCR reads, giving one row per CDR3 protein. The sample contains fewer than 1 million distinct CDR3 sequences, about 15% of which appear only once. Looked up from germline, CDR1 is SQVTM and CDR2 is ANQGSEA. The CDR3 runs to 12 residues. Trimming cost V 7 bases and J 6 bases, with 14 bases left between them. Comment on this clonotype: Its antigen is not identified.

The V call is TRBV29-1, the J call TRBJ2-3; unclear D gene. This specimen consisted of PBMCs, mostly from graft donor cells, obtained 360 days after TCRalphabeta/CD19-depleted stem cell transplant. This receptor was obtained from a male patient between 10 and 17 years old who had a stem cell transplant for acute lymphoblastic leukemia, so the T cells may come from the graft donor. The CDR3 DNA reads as TGCAGCGCCCACCTTCGTGTCGATACGCAGTATTTT. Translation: CSAHLRVDTQYF.